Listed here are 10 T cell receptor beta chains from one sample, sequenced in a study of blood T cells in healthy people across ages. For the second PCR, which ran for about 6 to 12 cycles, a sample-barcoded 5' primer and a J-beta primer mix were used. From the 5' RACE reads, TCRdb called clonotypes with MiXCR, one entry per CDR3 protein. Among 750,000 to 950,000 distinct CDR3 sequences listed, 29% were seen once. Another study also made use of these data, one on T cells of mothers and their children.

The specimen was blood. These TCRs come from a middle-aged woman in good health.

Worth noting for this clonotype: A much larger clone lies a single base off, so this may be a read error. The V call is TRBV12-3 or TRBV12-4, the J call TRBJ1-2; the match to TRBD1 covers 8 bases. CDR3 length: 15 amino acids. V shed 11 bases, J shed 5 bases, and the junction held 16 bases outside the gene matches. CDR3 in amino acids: CAGKTNRGFGYGYTF. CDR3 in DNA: TGTGCCGGCAAGACCAACAGGGGGTTCGGGTATGGCTACACCTTC.

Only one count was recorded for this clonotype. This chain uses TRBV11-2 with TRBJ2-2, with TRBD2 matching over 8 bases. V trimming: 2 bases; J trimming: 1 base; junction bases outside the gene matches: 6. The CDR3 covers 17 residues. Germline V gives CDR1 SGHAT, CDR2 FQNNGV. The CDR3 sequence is CASSLRALAGNTGELFF. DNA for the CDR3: TGTGCCAGCAGCTTAAGGGCGCTAGCGGGGAACACCGGGGAGCTGTTTTTT.

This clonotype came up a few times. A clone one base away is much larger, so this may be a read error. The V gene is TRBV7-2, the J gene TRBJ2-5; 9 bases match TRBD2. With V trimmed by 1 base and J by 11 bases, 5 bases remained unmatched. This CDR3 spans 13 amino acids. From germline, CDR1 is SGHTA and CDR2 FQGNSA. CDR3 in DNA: TGTGCCAGCAGCTTAGACCTCCTAGCGGGGCAGTACTTC. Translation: CASSLDLLAGQYF.

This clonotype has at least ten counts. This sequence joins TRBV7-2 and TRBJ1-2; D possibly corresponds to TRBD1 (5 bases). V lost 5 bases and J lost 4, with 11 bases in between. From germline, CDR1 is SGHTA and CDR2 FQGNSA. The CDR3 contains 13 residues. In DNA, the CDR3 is TGTGCCAGCAGCCTGCAGGGTCGCTATGGCTACACCTTC. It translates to CASSLQGRYGYTF.

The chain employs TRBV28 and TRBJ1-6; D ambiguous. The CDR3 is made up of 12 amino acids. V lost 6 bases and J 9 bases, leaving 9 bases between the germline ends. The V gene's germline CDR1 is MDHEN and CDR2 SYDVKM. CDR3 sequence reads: CASRLLGSPLHF. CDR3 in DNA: TGTGCCAGCAGGTTACTTGGTTCACCCCTCCACTTT.

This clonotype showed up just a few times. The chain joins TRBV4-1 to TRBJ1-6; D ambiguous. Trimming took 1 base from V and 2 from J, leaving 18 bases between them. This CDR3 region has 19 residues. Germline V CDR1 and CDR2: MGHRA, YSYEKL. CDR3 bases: TGCGCCAGCAGCCAAGGACTAGAGGGTAGTTTACCCTATAATTCACCCCTCCACTTT. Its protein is CASSQGLEGSLPYNSPLHF.

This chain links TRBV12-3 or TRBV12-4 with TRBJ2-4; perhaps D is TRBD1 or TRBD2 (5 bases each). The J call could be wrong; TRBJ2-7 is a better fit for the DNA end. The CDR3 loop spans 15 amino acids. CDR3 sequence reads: CASSLDPRERNEQYF. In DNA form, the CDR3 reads TGTGCCAGCAGTTTAGATCCCAGGGAGAGGAACGAGCAGTACTTC.

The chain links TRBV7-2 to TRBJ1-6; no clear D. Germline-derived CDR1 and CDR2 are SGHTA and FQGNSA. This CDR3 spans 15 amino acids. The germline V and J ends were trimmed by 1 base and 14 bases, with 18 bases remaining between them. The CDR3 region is CASSLEGLSSLSLHF. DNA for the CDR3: TGTGCCAGCAGCTTAGAGGGATTGTCGAGTTTATCCCTCCACTTT.

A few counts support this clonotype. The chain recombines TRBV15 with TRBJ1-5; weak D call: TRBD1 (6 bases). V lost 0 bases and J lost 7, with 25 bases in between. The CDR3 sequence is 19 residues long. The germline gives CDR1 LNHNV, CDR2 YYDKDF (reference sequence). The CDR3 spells CATSRDLWGEGHRGQPQHF. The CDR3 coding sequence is TGTGCCACCAGCAGAGATCTGTGGGGCGAGGGACATAGGGGCCAGCCCCAGCATTTT. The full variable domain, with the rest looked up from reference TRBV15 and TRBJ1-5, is DAMVIQNPRYQVTQFGKPVTLSCSQTLNHNVMYWYQQKSSQAPKLLFHYYDKDFNNEADTPDNFQSRRPNTSFCFLDIRSPGLGDTAMYLCATSRDLWGEGHRGQPQHFGDGTRLSIL.

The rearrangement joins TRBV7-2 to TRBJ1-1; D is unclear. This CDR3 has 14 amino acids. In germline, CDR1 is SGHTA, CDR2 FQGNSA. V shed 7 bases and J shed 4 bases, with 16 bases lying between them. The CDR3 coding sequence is TGTGCCAGCACCGTACAGAATTTGGCCACTGAAGCTTTCTTT. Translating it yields CASTVQNLATEAFF.